This T cell receptor beta chain was retrieved from a study of blood T cell repertoires in COVID-19. Across the whole study: There were acute and convalescent COVID-19 samples, and they came from the United States, Italy and Spain. T cells, B-cell-depleted T cells, or PBMCs supplied cDNA or gDNA.

Per the authors' pipeline: Estimation of nucleated cell counts relied on the amplification of reference gene primers. The table came from immunoSEQ multiplex PCR; TCRdb's copy has only in-frame clones and leaves some out. V and J calls and clone size are as listed in that table; D and trimming were resolved from the DNA. The sample comprises some 320,000 clones, about 91% of which are singletons, and 5.5% to 8% rests with the top ten. This CDR3 comprises 14 residues. Trimming removed 3 bases from V and 3 bases from J, with 12 bases in between. The germline V gene has CDR1 KGHSH and CDR2 LQKENI. This sequence was found in a woman in her thirties who had recovered from COVID-19. Sequenced material: peripheral blood. This rearrangement joins TRBV18 to TRBJ2-7, with D perhaps matching TRBD1 (6 bases). CDR3 DNA sequence: TGTGCCAGCTCACCTCAGACAGGTGGCTACGAGCAGTACTTC. It encodes CASSPQTGGYEQYF.